This is a list of T cell receptor beta chains from one sample in a study of response to subunit inactivated influenza vaccine. MiXCR was run by TCRdb on the RT-PCR reads, yielding one entry per CDR3 protein. The sample holds under 850,000 distinct CDR3 sequences, about 18% seen once. Sequences were derived from PBMCs from blood, sampled 4 to 6 days after vaccination. The receptor set was obtained from a man over 45 who received an inactivated influenza vaccine. Both conserved end residues are part of each CDR3. Each record gives: J gene, clone size, D gene, V gene, CDR3 length, CDR3 protein, CDR3 DNA. The D gene is left open where the match is weak. Clone sizes are given selectively: once, few, many, or a class where the clone is expanded.

J gene: TRBJ2-7; clone size: few; D gene: TRBD2; V gene: TRBV28; CDR3 length: 17; CDR3 protein: CASSPETSSEFTYEQYF; CDR3 DNA: TGTGCCAGCTCTCCGGAGACTAGCTCCGAATTTACCTACGAGCAGTACTTC
J gene: TRBJ1-5; clone size: few; D gene: -; V gene: TRBV20-1; CDR3 length: 13; CDR3 protein: CSASGAPNQPQHF; CDR3 DNA: TGCAGTGCTAGCGGGGCCCCCAATCAGCCCCAGCATTTT
J gene: TRBJ2-7; clone size: -; D gene: TRBD1; V gene: TRBV19; CDR3 length: 16; CDR3 protein: CASSMHPGQGLYEQYF; CDR3 DNA: TGTGCCAGTAGTATGCATCCGGGACAGGGCCTCTACGAGCAGTACTTC
J gene: TRBJ1-4; clone size: -; D gene: -; V gene: TRBV20-1; CDR3 length: 13; CDR3 protein: CSARGTLVEKLFF; CDR3 DNA: TGCAGTGCTAGGGGGACACTAGTGGAAAAACTGTTTTTT
J gene: TRBJ2-5; clone size: -; D gene: -; V gene: TRBV20-1; CDR3 length: 14; CDR3 protein: CSATRDTGGETQYF; CDR3 DNA: TGCAGTGCTACCCGGGACACCGGGGGAGAGACCCAGTACTTC
J gene: TRBJ2-5; clone size: -; D gene: -; V gene: TRBV28; CDR3 length: 16; CDR3 protein: CASSRSGIPVRGTQYF; CDR3 DNA: TGTGCCAGCAGCCGCTCCGGGATCCCCGTGCGCGGGACCCAGTACTTC
J gene: TRBJ2-7; clone size: few; D gene: TRBD2; V gene: TRBV20-1; CDR3 length: 15; CDR3 protein: CSAPEVTSGSYEQYF; CDR3 DNA: TGCAGTGCCCCCGAGGTGACTAGCGGGAGCTACGAGCAGTACTTC
J gene: TRBJ1-4; clone size: few; D gene: TRBD1; V gene: TRBV29-1; CDR3 length: 15; CDR3 protein: CSVKGAGGINEKLFF; CDR3 DNA: TGCAGCGTAAAGGGGGCCGGGGGGATCAATGAAAAACTGTTTTTT
J gene: TRBJ2-1; clone size: many; D gene: -; V gene: TRBV29-1; CDR3 length: 14; CDR3 protein: CSVERDTSYNEQFF; CDR3 DNA: TGCAGCGTTGAAAGGGACACCTCCTACAATGAGCAGTTCTTC
J gene: TRBJ2-7; clone size: -; D gene: TRBD2; V gene: TRBV5-1; CDR3 length: 16; CDR3 protein: CASSLAFGRKTYEQYF; CDR3 DNA: TGCGCCAGCAGCTTGGCCTTCGGGAGGAAGACCTACGAGCAGTACTTC
J gene: TRBJ1-5; clone size: few; D gene: -; V gene: TRBV20-1; CDR3 length: 14; CDR3 protein: CSAIGTDNYQPQHF; CDR3 DNA: TGCAGTGCGATAGGGACGGACAATTATCAGCCCCAGCATTTT
J gene: TRBJ2-7; clone size: few; D gene: TRBD1; V gene: TRBV9; CDR3 length: 14; CDR3 protein: CASSFTGDSYEQYF; CDR3 DNA: TGTGCCAGCAGCTTTACAGGGGACTCCTACGAGCAGTACTTC
J gene: TRBJ1-1; clone size: few; D gene: -; V gene: TRBV25-1; CDR3 length: 11; CDR3 protein: CASMFNTEAFF; CDR3 DNA: TGTGCCAGCATGTTTAACACTGAAGCTTTCTTT
J gene: TRBJ1-2; clone size: -; D gene: TRBD1; V gene: TRBV4-1; CDR3 length: 14; CDR3 protein: CASSQVRTGRGYTF; CDR3 DNA: TGCGCCAGCAGCCAAGTCCGGACAGGGAGAGGCTACACCTTC
J gene: TRBJ2-4; clone size: -; D gene: TRBD1; V gene: TRBV20-1; CDR3 length: 12; CDR3 protein: CSAKGQGDIQYF; CDR3 DNA: TGCAGTGCTAAGGGCCAGGGGGACATTCAGTACTTC
J gene: TRBJ2-5; clone size: -; D gene: -; V gene: TRBV6-1; CDR3 length: 16; CDR3 protein: CASSEVARTRLLTQYF; CDR3 DNA: TGTGCCAGCAGTGAAGTTGCCAGGACACGCCTTTTGACCCAGTACTTC
J gene: TRBJ2-3; clone size: many; D gene: TRBD2; V gene: TRBV12-3/TRBV12-4; CDR3 length: 15; CDR3 protein: CASSLVAGGIVAQYF; CDR3 DNA: TGTGCCAGCAGTTTGGTAGCGGGGGGGATCGTTGCGCAGTATTTT
J gene: TRBJ1-5; clone size: -; D gene: -; V gene: TRBV18; CDR3 length: 16; CDR3 protein: CASSPPKGSTNQPQHF; CDR3 DNA: TGTGCCAGCTCACCACCGAAGGGAAGCACCAATCAGCCCCAGCATTTT
J gene: TRBJ1-5; clone size: -; D gene: -; V gene: TRBV9; CDR3 length: 15; CDR3 protein: CASSLSHSPNQPQHF; CDR3 DNA: TGTGCCAGCAGCTTAAGTCACAGCCCCAATCAGCCCCAGCATTTT
J gene: TRBJ2-6; clone size: -; D gene: -; V gene: TRBV9; CDR3 length: 16; CDR3 protein: CASSASIGAGANVLTF; CDR3 DNA: TGTGCCAGCAGCGCCAGCATCGGGGCCGGGGCCAACGTCCTGACTTTC
J gene: TRBJ2-1; clone size: few; D gene: TRBD1; V gene: TRBV6-2/TRBV6-3; CDR3 length: 15; CDR3 protein: CASSYPGQGANEQFF; CDR3 DNA: TGTGCCAGCAGTTACCCGGGACAGGGGGCCAATGAGCAGTTCTTC
J gene: TRBJ2-2; clone size: few; D gene: TRBD2; V gene: TRBV29-1; CDR3 length: 16; CDR3 protein: CSVTGLAGRNTGELFF; CDR3 DNA: TGCAGCGTCACGGGACTAGCGGGACGTAACACCGGGGAGCTGTTTTTT
J gene: TRBJ1-1; clone size: few; D gene: -; V gene: TRBV20-1; CDR3 length: 16; CDR3 protein: CSARDLLRGMNTEAFF; CDR3 DNA: TGCAGTGCTAGAGATCTCCTACGGGGGATGAACACTGAAGCTTTCTTT
J gene: TRBJ2-7; clone size: few; D gene: -; V gene: TRBV7-7; CDR3 length: 13; CDR3 protein: CASSLTGAGEQYF; CDR3 DNA: TGTGCCAGCAGCTTAACTGGTGCCGGAGAGCAGTACTTC
J gene: TRBJ2-5; clone size: few; D gene: -; V gene: TRBV2; CDR3 length: 14; CDR3 protein: CASSNGMGGETQYF; CDR3 DNA: TGTGCCAGCAGCAACGGGATGGGTGGGGAGACCCAGTACTTC
J gene: TRBJ1-2; clone size: few; D gene: TRBD1; V gene: TRBV29-1; CDR3 length: 12; CDR3 protein: CSVDGRGYGYTF; CDR3 DNA: TGCAGCGTTGACGGCAGGGGGTATGGCTACACCTTC
J gene: TRBJ2-3; clone size: -; D gene: TRBD2; V gene: TRBV20-1; CDR3 length: 14; CDR3 protein: CSAASSGRRDTQYF; CDR3 DNA: TGCAGTGCTGCATCTAGCGGGAGGCGAGATACGCAGTATTTT
J gene: TRBJ2-2; clone size: few; D gene: TRBD2; V gene: TRBV11-1; CDR3 length: 15; CDR3 protein: CASSSTSGPTGELFF; CDR3 DNA: TGTGCCAGCAGCTCCACTAGCGGCCCGACCGGGGAGCTGTTTTTT
J gene: TRBJ2-1; clone size: many; D gene: TRBD2; V gene: TRBV7-6; CDR3 length: 16; CDR3 protein: CASSLATSGSYNEQFF; CDR3 DNA: TGTGCCAGCAGCTTAGCGACTAGCGGATCCTACAATGAGCAGTTCTTC